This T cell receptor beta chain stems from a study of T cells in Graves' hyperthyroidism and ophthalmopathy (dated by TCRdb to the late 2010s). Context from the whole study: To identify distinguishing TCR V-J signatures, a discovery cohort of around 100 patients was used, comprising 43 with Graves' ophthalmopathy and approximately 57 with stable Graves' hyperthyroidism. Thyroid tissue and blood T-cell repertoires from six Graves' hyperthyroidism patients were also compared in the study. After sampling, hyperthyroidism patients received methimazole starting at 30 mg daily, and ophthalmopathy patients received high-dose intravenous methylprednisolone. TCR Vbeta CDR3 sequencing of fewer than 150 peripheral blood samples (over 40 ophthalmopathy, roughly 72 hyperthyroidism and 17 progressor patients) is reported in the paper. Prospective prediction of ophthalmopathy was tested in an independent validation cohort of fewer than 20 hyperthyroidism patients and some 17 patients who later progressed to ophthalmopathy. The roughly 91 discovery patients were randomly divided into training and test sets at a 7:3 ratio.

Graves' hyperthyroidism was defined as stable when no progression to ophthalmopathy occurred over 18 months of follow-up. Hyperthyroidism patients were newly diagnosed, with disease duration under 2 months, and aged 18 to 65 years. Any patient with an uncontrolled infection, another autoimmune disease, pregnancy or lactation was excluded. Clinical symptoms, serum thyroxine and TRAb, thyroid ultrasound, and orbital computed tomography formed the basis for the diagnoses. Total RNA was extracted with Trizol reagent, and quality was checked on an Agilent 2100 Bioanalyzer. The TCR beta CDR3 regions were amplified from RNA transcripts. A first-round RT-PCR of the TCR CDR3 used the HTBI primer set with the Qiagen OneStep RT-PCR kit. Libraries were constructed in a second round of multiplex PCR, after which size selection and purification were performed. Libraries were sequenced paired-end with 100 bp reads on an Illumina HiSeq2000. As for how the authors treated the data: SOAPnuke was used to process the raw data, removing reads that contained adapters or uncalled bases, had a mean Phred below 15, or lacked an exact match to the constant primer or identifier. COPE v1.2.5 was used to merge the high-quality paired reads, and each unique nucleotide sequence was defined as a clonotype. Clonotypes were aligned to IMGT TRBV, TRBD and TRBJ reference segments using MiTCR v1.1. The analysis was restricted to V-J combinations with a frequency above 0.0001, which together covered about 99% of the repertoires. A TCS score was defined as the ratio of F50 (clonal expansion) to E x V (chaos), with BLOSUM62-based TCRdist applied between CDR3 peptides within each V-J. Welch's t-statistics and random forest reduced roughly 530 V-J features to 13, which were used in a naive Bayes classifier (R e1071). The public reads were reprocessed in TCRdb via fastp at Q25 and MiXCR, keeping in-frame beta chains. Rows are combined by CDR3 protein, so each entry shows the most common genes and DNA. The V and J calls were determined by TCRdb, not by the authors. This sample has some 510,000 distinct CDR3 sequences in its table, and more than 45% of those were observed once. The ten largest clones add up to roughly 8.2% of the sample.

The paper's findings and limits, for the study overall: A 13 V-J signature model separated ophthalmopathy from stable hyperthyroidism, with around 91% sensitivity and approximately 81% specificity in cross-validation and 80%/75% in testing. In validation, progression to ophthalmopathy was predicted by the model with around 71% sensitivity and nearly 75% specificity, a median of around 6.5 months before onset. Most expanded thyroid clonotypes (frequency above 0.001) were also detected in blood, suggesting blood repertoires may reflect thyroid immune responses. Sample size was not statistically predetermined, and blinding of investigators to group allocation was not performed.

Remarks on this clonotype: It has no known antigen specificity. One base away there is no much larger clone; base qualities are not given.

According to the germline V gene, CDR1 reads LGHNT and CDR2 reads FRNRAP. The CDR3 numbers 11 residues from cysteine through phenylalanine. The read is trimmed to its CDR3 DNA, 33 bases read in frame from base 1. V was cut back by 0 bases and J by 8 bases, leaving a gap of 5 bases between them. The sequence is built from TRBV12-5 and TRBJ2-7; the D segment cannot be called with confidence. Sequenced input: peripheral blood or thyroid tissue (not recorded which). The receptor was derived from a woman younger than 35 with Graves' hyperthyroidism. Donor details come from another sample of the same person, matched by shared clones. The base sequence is TGTGCTAGTGGTTTGGTACCGCAGCAGTACTTC. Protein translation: CASGLVPQQYF.